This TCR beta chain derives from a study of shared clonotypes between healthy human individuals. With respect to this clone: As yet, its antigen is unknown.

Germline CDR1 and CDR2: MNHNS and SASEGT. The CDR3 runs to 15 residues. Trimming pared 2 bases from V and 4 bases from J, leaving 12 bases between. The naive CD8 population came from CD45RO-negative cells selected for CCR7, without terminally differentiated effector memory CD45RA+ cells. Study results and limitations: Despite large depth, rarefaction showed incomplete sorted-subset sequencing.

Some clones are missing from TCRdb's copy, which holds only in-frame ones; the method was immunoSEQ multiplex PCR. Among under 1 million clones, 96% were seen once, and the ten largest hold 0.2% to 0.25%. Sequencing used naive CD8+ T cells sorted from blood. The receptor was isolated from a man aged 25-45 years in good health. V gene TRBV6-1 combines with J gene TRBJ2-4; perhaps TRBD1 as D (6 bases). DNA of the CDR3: TGTGCCAGCAGTGAACGAGGACAGACAAAAAACATTCAGTACTTC. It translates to CASSERGQTKNIQYF.